The 5 T cell receptor beta chains below were found in one sample sequenced in a study of prognosis after radiotherapy for stage I lung cancer. The authors amplified TCR beta CDR3 from genomic DNA using two-round multiplex PCR. With primers specific to each TRBV and TRBJ gene, the first-round PCR was performed. TCRdb ran MiXCR on the multiplex PCR reads and lists one entry per CDR3 protein. The table records 20,000 to 30,000 distinct CDR3 sequences, approximately 44% of them present only once. This specimen was PBMCs, taken before or after stereotactic body radiation therapy (not recorded which). The receptors were sampled from a donor older than 45 with non-small cell lung cancer.

At least ten counts were recorded for this clonotype. The chain combines TRBV5-1 with TRBJ1-6; the D is unclear. From germline, CDR1 is SGHRS and CDR2 YFSETQ. This CDR3 is 13 amino acids long. V shed 2 bases and J shed 10 bases, with 10 bases lying between them. The CDR3, as DNA: TGCGCCAGCAGCTTCGCCGGAGAGTCACCCCTCCACTTT. Protein product: CASSFAGESPLHF.

This clonotype came up many times. CDR3 in amino acids: CASSYTSGEGYEQYF. The CDR3 region has the DNA TGTGCCAGCAGTTACACTAGCGGGGAGGGCTACGAGCAGTACTTC. The chain recombines TRBV6-5 with TRBJ2-7, with 10 nucleotides matching TRBD2. V lost 2 bases to trimming and J lost 3 bases; unmatched junction nucleotides: 4. Germline V CDR1 and CDR2: MNHEY, SVGAGI. The CDR3 is 15 residues long.

This clonotype was detected ten times or more. The gene calls are TRBV12-3 or TRBV12-4 and TRBJ1-4; perhaps TRBD1 as D (5 bases). Trimming stripped 2 bases from V and 8 bases from J, with 6 bases between. CDR3 length equals 12 residues. The CDR3 DNA is TGTGCCAGCAGTTTAACAGGAGAAAAACTGTTTTTT. It is translated as CASSLTGEKLFF.

This clonotype was seen ten or more times. CDR3 nucleotides: TGTGCCAGCAGCTGGACAGGAGCCTACGAGCAGTACTTC. It translates to CASSWTGAYEQYF. This sequence joins TRBV7-9 and TRBJ2-7, with 7 bases fitting TRBD1. Trimming at V came to 4 bases and at J to 2 bases, leaving 2 bases not matched to a gene. The CDR3 is 13 residues long. The germline V gene has CDR1 SEHNR and CDR2 FQNEAQ (reference sequence).

This clonotype has a count of ten or more. The V call is TRBV19, the J call TRBJ1-1; TRBD1 matches at 8 bases. V trimming: 0 bases; J trimming: 14 bases; junction bases outside the gene matches: 8. This CDR3 has 13 residues. Germline-derived CDR1 and CDR2 are LNHDA and SQIVND (reference sequence). The CDR3 sequence is CASSIDSTGASFF. DNA of the CDR3: TGTGCCAGTAGTATAGACTCGACAGGGGCCTCATTCTTT.